Presented here are 5 T cell receptor beta chains from one specimen sequenced in a study of T cells after yellow fever vaccination. TCRdb ran MiXCR on the 5' RACE reads and lists one entry per CDR3 protein. The table lists approximately 550,000 distinct CDR3 sequences, 19% of them singletons. Here the sequenced sample was PBMCs, taken 15 days after the yellow fever booster vaccination. The receptors come from a young man who received the YFV17D yellow fever vaccine.

The chain links TRBV5-1 to TRBJ2-1; 11 nucleotides agree with TRBD2. Germline V gene lookup returns CDR1 SGHRS and CDR2 YFSETQ. The CDR3 loop spans 18 amino acids. J was trimmed by 4 bases and V by 0 bases; bases with no gene match: 9. The CDR3 here is CASSLGASGRHNYNEQFF. The CDR3 DNA sequence: TGCGCCAGCAGCTTGGGGGCTAGCGGGAGGCATAATTACAATGAGCAGTTCTTC. The variable domain in full, completed from reference TRBV5-1 and TRBJ2-1, reads KAGVTQTPRYLIKTRGQQVTLSCSPISGHRSVSWYQQTPGQGLQFLFEYFSETQRNKGNFPGRFSGRQFSNSRSEMNVSTLELGDSALYLCASSLGASGRHNYNEQFFGPGTRLTVL.

The J gene is TRBJ2-5, the V gene TRBV10-2; D possibly corresponds to TRBD1 (6 bases). The V gene's germline CDR1 is WSHSY and CDR2 SAAADI. V was pared by 8 bases and J by 9 bases, with 16 bases between. The CDR3 extends over 12 amino acids. This CDR3 reads CASGAAKGAQYF. The CDR3 DNA is TGCGCCAGCGGAGCGGCCAAGGGGGCCCAGTACTTC.

The chain couples TRBV5-1 to TRBJ2-5; weak D call: TRBD1 (6 bases). Trimming took off 1 base at V and 5 bases at J, with 12 bases between the two ends. The CDR3 contains 14 residues. Germline CDR1 is SGHRS and CDR2 is YFSETQ. The CDR3 loop reads CASSLNRAEETQYF. The CDR3 DNA sequence: TGCGCCAGCAGCTTGAACAGGGCAGAGGAGACCCAGTACTTC.

This clonotype occurred a few times. J is TRBJ2-1 and V is TRBV14, with D unresolved. The CDR3 totals 13 residues. Deletions cut 4 bases from V and 8 bases from J, with 12 bases between. Germline values: CDR1 SGHDN, CDR2 FVKESK. The CDR3 spells CASSPFLADEQFF. In DNA form, the CDR3 reads TGTGCCAGCAGCCCTTTTTTGGCGGATGAGCAGTTCTTC.

Only a few counts were recorded for this clonotype. The chain has TRBV5-1 and TRBJ2-5; D might be TRBD1 or TRBD2, each matching 6 bases. Between the trimmed V and J ends, which lost 4 bases and 6 bases, there was a span of 37 bases. Germline values: CDR1 SGHRS, CDR2 YFSETQ. The CDR3 contains 21 residues. CDR3 sequence: CASSRRRARWGPVRLEKTQYF. The CDR3 DNA is TGCGCCAGCAGCAGAAGGAGGGCCCGGTGGGGGCCAGTTAGGTTGGAAAAGACCCAGTACTTC.